These 19 T cell receptor beta chains share one sample of origin, sequenced in a study of blood T cell repertoires in COVID-19. The data were produced by immunoSEQ multiplex PCR, yet TCRdb's version contains in-frame clones alone and is incomplete. The sample has about 94,000 clones, around 87% seen once. The sequenced sample was peripheral blood. The receptors shown here come from a human donor with acute or convalescent COVID-19. The donor label of this sample is uncertain.

This sequence joins TRBV5-4 and TRBJ2-7; 8 bases line up with TRBD2. V gave up 0 bases and J gave up 1 base; unmatched junction bases: 3. The CDR3 totals 15 residues. Germline V gene sequence: CDR1 SGHNT, CDR2 YYREEE (reference sequence). DNA for the CDR3: TGTGCCAGCAGCTTGGTAAGCGGGGGATCCTACGAGCAGTACTTC. This translates into CASSLVSGGSYEQYF.

The V and J genes are TRBV28 and TRBJ2-1, with TRBD2 matching 11 bases. The V gene end was trimmed by 3 bases and the J gene end by 4 bases; junction bases not matched to a gene: 2. The CDR3 runs to 15 residues. The germline CDR1 and CDR2 sequences are MDHEN and SYDVKM. The CDR3 DNA is TGTGCCAGCAGTTTGACTAGCGGGGTGTACAATGAGCAGTTCTTC. Protein sequence: CASSLTSGVYNEQFF.

The V and J genes are TRBV19 and TRBJ1-1; 9 bases line up with TRBD1. With V trimmed by 1 base and J by 5 bases, 8 bases remained unmatched. This CDR3 spans 16 amino acids. Germline CDR1 is LNHDA and CDR2 is SQIVND (reference sequence). This CDR3 reads CASSIGARQGGTEAFF. The CDR3, as DNA: TGTGCCAGTAGTATAGGTGCCCGACAGGGGGGGACTGAAGCTTTCTTT.

The chain combines TRBV4-2 with TRBJ2-1; 9 bases agree with TRBD2. V trimming: 7 bases; J trimming: 5 bases; junction bases outside the gene matches: 9. CDR3 length: 15 residues. Looked up from germline, CDR1 is LGHNA and CDR2 is YNFKEQ. The CDR3 coding sequence is TGTGCCAGCACCCCTCTGGCGGGGGGGAACAATGAGCAGTTCTTC. Protein: CASTPLAGGNNEQFF.

This clone has a single count. The genes are TRBV5-8 and TRBJ2-2; TRBD1 might be the D (5 bases). V was cut by 3 bases and J by 5 bases, with 23 bases left in between. This CDR3 is 18 amino acids long. CDR1 and CDR2 from the germline V gene are SGHTS and YDEGEE. In nucleotides, the CDR3 is TGTGCCAGCAGCTCCTATCGCAGGACAAACGCCGGTACCGGGGAGCTGTTTTTT. This sequence encodes CASSSYRRTNAGTGELFF.

The V call is TRBV4-1, the J call TRBJ2-1; 7 bases are shared with TRBD2. There are 16 residues in the CDR3. Germline values: CDR1 MGHRA, CDR2 YSYEKL. V was pared by 1 base and J by 8 bases, with 11 bases of the junction left unmatched. CDR3 protein: CASSQVVSRGLDEQFF. CDR3 DNA sequence: TGCGCCAGCAGCCAAGTCGTCTCGCGGGGGTTGGATGAGCAGTTCTTC.

This chain links TRBV19 with TRBJ1-1; D possibly corresponds to TRBD1 (5 bases). This CDR3 comprises 15 residues. Trimming stripped 3 bases from V and 4 bases from J, with 15 bases between. CDR1 is LNHDA, CDR2 SQIVND, per germline (reference sequence). CDR3 sequence reads: CASSIPKGLLTEAFF. The CDR3 nucleotides read TGTGCCAGTAGTATCCCCAAGGGGCTGCTCACTGAAGCTTTCTTT.

This chain links TRBV7-9 with TRBJ1-6; the match to TRBD1 covers 8 bases. Trimming removed 2 bases from V and 6 bases from J; junction bases left unmatched: 6. Germline assignment: CDR1 SEHNR and CDR2 FQNEAQ (reference sequence). CDR3 length: 16 residues. The CDR3 here is CASSLMQGAFNSPLHF. CDR3 DNA: TGTGCCAGCAGCTTAATGCAGGGGGCTTTTAATTCACCCCTCCACTTT.

This rearrangement joins TRBV7-2 to TRBJ2-3, with a tentative D call TRBD1 (6 bases). Germline V lookup: CDR1 SGHTA, CDR2 FQGNSA. The length of the CDR3 is 13 residues. The V end was cut by 1 base, the J end by 4 bases, with 6 bases between. The CDR3 spells CASSLEGADTQYF. The DNA for the CDR3 is TGTGCCAGCAGCTTAGAGGGGGCAGATACGCAGTATTTT.

The chain carries TRBV4-2 and TRBJ1-4; 9 positions agree with TRBD1. The CDR3 contains 15 residues. Germline CDR1 reads LGHNA; CDR2 reads YNFKEQ. With 1 base clipped from V and 8 bases from J, the junction kept 5 bases outside the gene matches. Written as DNA, the CDR3 is TGTGCCAGCAGCCAAGGGGACAGGGAGCGGGAAAAACTGTTTTTT. It translates to CASSQGDREREKLFF.

The V gene is TRBV9, the J gene TRBJ2-3; 7 nucleotides line up with TRBD1. J was trimmed by 4 bases and V by 0 bases; bases with no gene match: 5. CDR1 and CDR2 from the germline V gene are SGDLS and YYNGEE. The CDR3 is 15 amino acids. CDR3 region: CASSVAGTVPDTQYF. In DNA, the CDR3 is TGTGCCAGCAGCGTAGCTGGGACAGTACCAGATACGCAGTATTTT. The variable domain in full, completed from reference TRBV9 and TRBJ2-3, reads DSGVTQTPKHLITATGQRVTLRCSPRSGDLSVYWYQQSLDQGLQFLIQYYNGEERAKGNILERFSAQQFPDLHSELNLSSLELGDSALYFCASSVAGTVPDTQYFGPGTRLTVL.

The chain combines TRBV9 with TRBJ2-5; TRBD1 might be the D (5 bases). The V end lost 5 bases, the J end lost 1 base, and 9 bases lay between the germline ends. CDR1 is SGDLS, CDR2 YYNGEE, per germline. The CDR3 consists of 13 residues. The CDR3 nucleotides read TGTGCCAGCAGTCAGGGAATCCAAGAGACCCAGTACTTC. Translated, it gives CASSQGIQETQYF.

The chain employs TRBV30 and TRBJ1-6, with a weak D call TRBD1 (5 bases). The CDR3 is 14 amino acids. Germline V gives CDR1 GTSNPN, CDR2 SVGIG (reference sequence). V was shortened by 1 base and J by 7 bases, with 11 bases between the two germline ends. The CDR3 bases are TGTGCCTGGAGTGGGCGGACACTGAATTCACCCCTCCACTTT. Its protein is CAWSGRTLNSPLHF.

This chain links TRBV7-3 with TRBJ2-3; D is possibly TRBD1 (6 bases). Trimming took 5 bases from V and 0 from J, leaving 9 bases between them. The CDR3 extends over 14 amino acids. Germline CDR1 SGHTA, CDR2 FQGTGA. Written as DNA, the CDR3 is TGTGCCAGCAGCCACGGACAGAGCACAGATACGCAGTATTTT. Its translation is CASSHGQSTDTQYF. Looking up the rest from reference TRBV7-3 and TRBJ2-3 gives the full variable domain: GAGVSQTPSNKVTEKGKYVELRCDPISGHTALYWYRQSLGQGPEFLIYFQGTGAADDSGLPNDRFFAVRPEGSVSTLKIQRTERGDSAVYLCASSHGQSTDTQYFGPGTRLTVL.

This chain uses TRBV24-1 with TRBJ2-2, with D hard to call. The CDR3 covers 12 residues. Germline lookup yields CDR1 KGHDR and CDR2 SFDVKD. Between the trimmed V and J ends, which lost 11 bases and 4 bases, there was a span of 10 bases. The CDR3 sequence: CAIQRTTGELFF. The CDR3 DNA follows: TGTGCCATCCAGCGAACCACCGGGGAGCTGTTTTTT.

This CDR3 reads CASSLYQATNEKLFF. As DNA, the CDR3 is TGCGCCAGCAGCTTATATCAGGCAACTAATGAAAAACTGTTTTTT. This chain links TRBV5-1 with TRBJ1-4; D is uncertain. V was shortened by 2 bases and J by 0 bases, with 8 bases between the two germline ends. The CDR3 has 15 residues. Germline V gene sequence: CDR1 SGHRS, CDR2 YFSETQ.

The chain is built from TRBV6-1 and TRBJ2-2; the match to TRBD1 covers 7 bases. CDR3 length: 14 residues. Trimming removed 6 bases from V and 3 bases from J; junction bases left unmatched: 4. Germline assignment: CDR1 MNHNS and CDR2 SASEGT. The CDR3 bases are TGTGCCAGCAGCCGAGACAGGGACACCGGGGAGCTGTTTTTT. Protein: CASSRDRDTGELFF.

Only a few counts were recorded for this clone. The rearrangement joins TRBV7-9 to TRBJ2-2; TRBD1 aligns across 8 bases. With 2 bases clipped from V and 5 bases from J, the junction kept 10 bases outside the gene matches. The CDR3 runs 17 residues. In germline, CDR1 is SEHNR, CDR2 FQNEAQ (reference sequence). The CDR3, as DNA: TGTGCCAGCAGCTTAATTTGGGCCAGGGGGCGAACCGGGGAGCTGTTTTTT. Translation: CASSLIWARGRTGELFF.

The rearrangement uses TRBV9 and TRBJ1-1; 9 bases fit TRBD1. The CDR3 spans 15 residues. V was pared by 0 bases and J by 7 bases, with 7 bases of the junction left unmatched. The germline V gene has CDR1 SGDLS and CDR2 YYNGEE. The CDR3 loop reads CASSVEGTGGSEAFF. Written as DNA, the CDR3 is TGTGCCAGCAGCGTAGAGGGCACAGGGGGCAGTGAAGCTTTCTTT.